Listed here are 31 T cell receptor beta chains from one sample, sequenced in a study of graft-versus-host responses after intestinal transplantation. Graft tissue was processed to release intraepithelial and lamina propria lymphocytes. TCRdb's table, derived via immunoSEQ multiplex PCR, lists solely in-frame clones and lacks some. The sample lists under 4,500 clones; 70% to 85% were seen once. The material was ileum tissue, obtained 9 days after transplant. The source of these receptors is a human patient who received an intestinal transplant, so some T cells may come from the graft donor.

The V gene is TRBV11-2, the J gene TRBJ2-1; no clear D. Germline-derived CDR1 and CDR2 are SGHAT and FQNNGV. The CDR3 has 14 residues. V lost 1 base and J lost 10, with 14 bases in between. The CDR3 DNA follows: TGTGCCAGCAGCTTAGGGTGGCAGAGTAAAGAGCAGTTCTTC. Protein: CASSLGWQSKEQFF. The variable domain in full, completed from reference TRBV11-2 and TRBJ2-1, reads EAGVAQSPRYKIIEKRQSVAFWCNPISGHATLYWYQQILGQGPKLLIQFQNNGVVDDSQLPKDRFSAERLKGVDSTLKIQPAKLEDSAVYLCASSLGWQSKEQFFGPGTRLTVL.

The rearrangement links TRBV7-3 to TRBJ2-5; 7 bases fit TRBD1. Germline-derived CDR1 and CDR2 are SGHTA and FQGTGA. The CDR3 extends over 13 amino acids. V trimming: 5 bases; J trimming: 2 bases; junction bases outside the gene matches: 2. For the CDR3, the DNA is TGTGCCAGCAGCCCGACAGGGCAAGAGACCCAGTACTTC. Protein: CASSPTGQETQYF.

Here the CDR3 DNA reads TGCGCCAGCAGCTTGGGACTCTACAATGAGCAGTTCTTC. It yields the protein CASSLGLYNEQFF. The genes are TRBV5-1 and TRBJ2-1; no firm D call. The CDR3 has 13 amino acids. V lost 0 bases and J lost 3, with 4 bases in between. Germline CDR1 and CDR2: SGHRS and YFSETQ.

CDR3 sequence (DNA): TGTGCCAGCAGTTACGGACTCTCCTACAATGAGCAGTTCTTC. Its protein product is CASSYGLSYNEQFF. The rearrangement uses TRBV6-5 and TRBJ2-1; D may be TRBD2 (5 bases). The length of the CDR3 is 14 residues. Trimming stripped 2 bases from V and 0 bases from J, with 5 bases between. The germline V gene has CDR1 MNHEY and CDR2 SVGAGI.

The rearrangement uses TRBV29-1 and TRBJ2-3; TRBD2 agrees at 7 bases. V was pared by 6 bases and J by 6 bases, with 6 bases of the junction left unmatched. Germline-derived CDR1 and CDR2 are SQVTM and ANQGSEA. The CDR3 consists of 12 residues. The CDR3 sequence: CSVPGRADTQYF. CDR3 coding DNA: TGCAGCGTCCCGGGGAGGGCCGATACGCAGTATTTT.

The J gene is TRBJ1-1, the V gene TRBV7-8; D is uncertain. From germline, CDR1 is SGHVS and CDR2 FQNEAQ. This CDR3 comprises 12 residues. The V gene lost 3 bases and the J gene lost 1 base, with 3 bases spanning the gap. The CDR3 DNA sequence: TGTGCCAGCAGCTTCAGGAACACTGAAGCTTTCTTT. Translation: CASSFRNTEAFF.

V usage is TRBV5-1 and J usage is TRBJ2-3; 10 bases are a match to TRBD2. Germline CDR1 is SGHRS and CDR2 is YFSETQ. The V segment lost 4 bases and the J segment 3 bases; nucleotides outside the gene matches: 5. The CDR3 is 15 residues long. The CDR3 sequence: CASSPSGGGTDTQYF. The CDR3, as DNA: TGCGCCAGCAGCCCTAGCGGGGGAGGGACAGATACGCAGTATTTT. The variable domain in full, completed from reference TRBV5-1 and TRBJ2-3, reads KAGVTQTPRYLIKTRGQQVTLSCSPISGHRSVSWYQQTPGQGLQFLFEYFSETQRNKGNFPGRFSGRQFSNSRSEMNVSTLELGDSALYLCASSPSGGGTDTQYFGPGTRLTVL.

The chain couples TRBV7-6 to TRBJ2-4; 7 bases map to TRBD1. The germline V gene encodes CDR1 SGHVS and CDR2 FNYEAQ. The J segment lost 0 bases and the V segment lost 6 bases, leaving 8 bases of the junction unmatched. This CDR3 has 16 amino acids. The CDR3 spells CASSSSRGLAKNIQYF. DNA of the CDR3: TGTGCCAGCAGTTCCTCTAGGGGGCTAGCCAAAAACATTCAGTACTTC.

The gene calls are TRBV18 and TRBJ1-2; a weak D match, TRBD1 (5 bases). V was pared by 1 base and J by 0 bases, with 9 bases between. This CDR3 region has 15 residues. Germline V lookup: CDR1 KGHSH, CDR2 LQKENI. CDR3 loop: CASSPQGSANYGYTF. The CDR3 DNA is TGTGCCAGCTCACCACAGGGGTCTGCTAACTATGGCTACACCTTC.

The gene calls are TRBV11-1 and TRBJ2-3; a possible D gene is TRBD1 (5 bases). The CDR3 extends over 15 amino acids. The germline CDR1 and CDR2 sequences are SGHAT and FQDESV (reference sequence). Trimming removed 1 base at V and 8 bases at J, with 16 bases between. The CDR3 DNA is TGTGCCAGCAGCTTAGGGTCCCCAGGGTCGGGTACGCAGTATTTT. It translates to CASSLGSPGSGTQYF.

The chain links TRBV5-6 to TRBJ2-7; D is uncertain. The CDR3 is made up of 11 amino acids. Germline CDR1 SGHDT, CDR2 YYEEEE. The germline V and J ends were trimmed by 5 bases and 3 bases, with 6 bases remaining between them. The CDR3 reads CASRGYYEQYF. The CDR3 DNA reads TGTGCCAGCAGGGGCTACTACGAGCAGTACTTC.

The chain combines TRBV9 with TRBJ2-1; TRBD2 might be the D (5 bases). Germline-derived CDR1 and CDR2 are SGDLS and YYNGEE. This CDR3 spans 16 amino acids. V was cut by 4 bases and J by 0 bases, with 14 bases left in between. The CDR3 sequence is CASSPTLAISYNEQFF. The DNA of the CDR3 is TGTGCCAGCAGCCCGACGCTAGCCATCTCCTACAATGAGCAGTTCTTC.

The chain couples TRBV5-6 to TRBJ1-1, with D unresolved. V was pared by 1 base and J by 4 bases, with 14 bases between. The CDR3 sequence is 15 residues long. CDR1 and CDR2 (germline): SGHDT, YYEEEE. The CDR3 DNA reads as TGTGCCAGCAGCTTGTATCTGTCCCGCCCCACTGAAGCTTTCTTT. Its translation: CASSLYLSRPTEAFF.

The chain's CDR3 is CASSFTDTQYF. The DNA of the CDR3 is TGTGCCAGCAGTTTTACAGATACGCAGTATTTT. The rearrangement links TRBV2 to TRBJ2-3; D remains unclear. CDR1 and CDR2 (germline): SNHLY, FYNNEI. Trimming left V 5 bases short and J 3 bases short, with 3 bases between. The CDR3 is 11 amino acids.

This chain connects TRBV6-4 to TRBJ2-3; possible D gene TRBD2, 7 bases. The CDR3 extends over 14 amino acids. Germline-derived CDR1 and CDR2 are MRHNA and SNTAGT. V lost 8 bases to trimming and J lost 1 base, with 13 bases between them. CDR3 loop: CASARGGGTDTQYF. CDR3 sequence (DNA): TGTGCCAGCGCAAGAGGGGGGGGCACAGATACGCAGTATTTT.

CDR3 region: CASSSGPSYNSPLHF. CDR3 in DNA: TGTGCCAGCAGTAGCGGACCCTCCTATAATTCACCCCTCCACTTT. The genes are TRBV6-6 and TRBJ1-6; D uncertain. CDR3 size: 15 residues. The germline V and J ends were trimmed by 5 bases and 0 bases, with 8 bases remaining between them. Germline assignment: CDR1 MNHNY and CDR2 SVGAGI (reference sequence).

This rearrangement joins TRBV7-3 to TRBJ1-4; maybe TRBD1 (5 bases). V lost 4 bases to trimming and J lost 0 bases, with 18 bases between them. This CDR3 spans 18 amino acids. Germline V gene data show CDR1 as SGHTA and CDR2 as FQGTGA. The CDR3 loop is CASSSIFDSMATNEKLFF. For the CDR3, the DNA is TGTGCCAGCAGCTCAATTTTTGACAGTATGGCAACTAATGAAAAACTGTTTTTT.

CDR3 region: CASSAAMGQETQYF. In DNA, the CDR3 is TGTGCCAGCAGTGCCGCCATGGGCCAAGAGACCCAGTACTTC. The chain couples TRBV25-1 to TRBJ2-5; D is unresolved. V was shortened by 4 bases and J by 1 base, with 10 bases between the two germline ends. The CDR3 contains 14 residues. The germline CDR1 and CDR2 sequences are MGHDK and SYGVNS. Looking up the rest from reference TRBV25-1 and TRBJ2-5 gives the full variable domain: EADIYQTPRYLVIGTGKKITLECSQTMGHDKMYWYQQDPGMELHLIHYSYGVNSTEKGDLSSESTVSRIRTEHFPLTLESARPSHTSQYLCASSAAMGQETQYFGPGTRLLVL.

This chain joins TRBV5-1 and TRBJ2-5, with D perhaps TRBD1 or TRBD2 (5 bases each). The CDR3 is 14 amino acids. Trimming shortened V by 5 bases and J by 0 bases, and 11 bases separated the two germline ends. Germline V gene sequence: CDR1 SGHRS, CDR2 YFSETQ. CDR3 loop: CASSGGRNQETQYF. The CDR3 nucleotides are TGCGCCAGCAGTGGGGGACGAAACCAAGAGACCCAGTACTTC.

For this clone: The sample has other DNA sequences that encode this CDR3 too. The V call is TRBV5-1, the J call TRBJ2-1, with 8 bases fitting TRBD2. V trimming: 3 bases; J trimming: 12 bases; junction bases outside the gene matches: 14. The CDR3 loop spans 15 amino acids. In germline, CDR1 is SGHRS, CDR2 YFSETQ. The CDR3 is CASSSPGLGDLGQFF. Written as DNA, the CDR3 is TGCGCCAGCAGCTCACCGGGACTAGGCGACCTGGGGCAGTTCTTC.

The chain recombines TRBV4-2 with TRBJ2-2; a weak D match, TRBD2 (5 bases). Germline CDR1 LGHNA, CDR2 YNFKEQ. This CDR3 contains 17 residues. Trimming left V 4 bases short and J 0 bases short, with 15 bases between. For the CDR3, the DNA is TGTGCCAGCAGCCCGGAGGCGCGGGCCGCGAACACCGGGGAGCTGTTTTTT. Translated, it gives CASSPEARAANTGELFF.

This sequence joins TRBV6-4 and TRBJ2-3; TRBD2 matches 10 bases. The germline V gene has CDR1 MRHNA and CDR2 SNTAGT. V lost 2 bases and J lost 1; bases outside the gene matches: 0. There are 15 residues in the CDR3. The CDR3 spells CASSDGTSGTDTQYF. CDR3 nucleotides: TGTGCCAGCAGTGACGGGACTAGCGGCACAGATACGCAGTATTTT.

This chain connects TRBV19 to TRBJ2-1; TRBD1 matches 7 bases. Germline V gene sequence: CDR1 LNHDA, CDR2 SQIVND (reference sequence). The CDR3 has 15 residues. Unmatched junction bases numbered 10, after V lost 7 bases and J lost 4 bases. CDR3 residues: CASIPKGASYNEQFF. The CDR3 DNA follows: TGTGCCAGTATTCCAAAGGGGGCTTCGTACAATGAGCAGTTCTTC.

V gene TRBV19 combines with J gene TRBJ1-5, with 7 bases lining up with TRBD1. This CDR3 is 16 amino acids long. V was pared by 2 bases and J by 6 bases, with 10 bases of the junction left unmatched. Germline values: CDR1 LNHDA, CDR2 SQIVND (reference sequence). CDR3 residues: CASSINPPGGGQPQHF. DNA of the CDR3: TGTGCCAGTAGTATAAATCCCCCAGGGGGTGGTCAGCCCCAGCATTTT.

This chain joins TRBV5-1 and TRBJ2-7; 8 bases are a match to TRBD1. There are 13 residues in the CDR3. V was clipped by 7 bases and J by 1 base; unmatched bases: 4. Per the germline V gene, CDR1 is SGHRS and CDR2 is YFSETQ. The CDR3 protein is CASGQGYSYEQYF. The CDR3 DNA reads TGCGCCAGCGGACAGGGCTATTCCTACGAGCAGTACTTC.

The CDR3 coding sequence is TGTGCCAGCAGCTTAAGCCGGACAGGGGTCTTGACAGATACGCAGTATTTT. Its translation is CASSLSRTGVLTDTQYF. V gene TRBV7-6 combines with J gene TRBJ2-3, with TRBD1 matching over 9 bases. Germline assignment: CDR1 SGHVS and CDR2 FNYEAQ. V shed 2 bases, J shed 3 bases, and the junction held 9 bases outside the gene matches. The CDR3 has 17 residues.

CDR3 in DNA: TGTGCCAGCAGCGATTGGGTATCAGGGGAGCAGTTCTTC. Its translation: CASSDWVSGEQFF. V and J are TRBV2 and TRBJ2-1; the D gene is possibly TRBD1 (5 bases). The CDR3 spans 13 residues. V lost 6 bases and J lost 10, with 16 bases in between. Germline V gene lookup returns CDR1 SNHLY and CDR2 FYNNEI.

The genes are TRBV10-1 and TRBJ2-7; 13 nucleotides agree with TRBD2. V was clipped by 0 bases and J by 2 bases; unmatched bases: 16. Germline V gene data show CDR1 as WNHNN and CDR2 as SYGVQD (reference sequence). This CDR3 region has 21 residues. The CDR3 here is CASSESRKPGTSGTPTYEQYF. DNA of the CDR3: TGCGCCAGCAGTGAGTCCAGGAAGCCCGGGACTAGCGGGACGCCCACCTACGAGCAGTACTTC.

The sample holds a few counts of this clone. This chain uses TRBV6-1 with TRBJ1-3; tentative D call: TRBD1 (6 bases). This CDR3 region has 13 residues. Trimming stripped 6 bases from V and 0 bases from J, with 6 bases between. Germline loops: CDR1 MNHNS, CDR2 SASEGT. The CDR3 DNA follows: TGTGCCAGCAGGGACAGCTCTGGAAACACCATATATTTT. Its translation is CASRDSSGNTIYF.

The chain recombines TRBV4-1 with TRBJ1-2; no reliable D call. The germline V gene encodes CDR1 MGHRA and CDR2 YSYEKL. This CDR3 spans 10 amino acids. V was clipped by 3 bases and J by 14 bases, with 10 bases between them. CDR3 sequence reads: CASSHRYHTF. The CDR3 DNA reads TGCGCCAGCAGCCATCGGTACCATACCTTC.

The chain combines TRBV18 with TRBJ2-7, with TRBD1 identical over 7 bases. J was trimmed by 7 bases and V by 3 bases; bases with no gene match: 15. The CDR3 spans 16 residues. The germline V gene encodes CDR1 KGHSH and CDR2 LQKENI. The DNA for the CDR3 is TGTGCCAGCTCACCCCAAAGGACAGGCGGCCGGATGGAGCAGTACTTC. Translating it yields CASSPQRTGGRMEQYF.